These T cell receptor beta chains were read from a single sample in a study of monozygotic twins with inflammatory bowel disease. TCRdb re-called the 5' RACE reads; every CDR3 protein appears as one record, without DNA. The listing records 110,000 to 150,000 distinct CDR3 sequences. Sample: blood. These receptors were obtained from a human donor with ulcerative colitis or Crohn's disease, or a healthy co-twin of an affected twin (not recorded which). Both conserved end residues are part of each CDR3.

j_call,v_call,cdr3_aa
TRBJ2-2,TRBV18,CASSPVGTGANTGELFF
TRBJ2-1,TRBV29-1,CSVGRDSDEQFF
TRBJ2-2,TRBV27,CASRLQGALTGELFF
TRBJ2-1,TRBV15,CATSKGAGTNEQFF
TRBJ2-1,TRBV5-6,CASSRKGLAGQGEQFF
TRBJ2-3,TRBV24-1,CATRQIGTDTQYF
TRBJ2-7,TRBV6-5,CASSDSRLAGGNYEQYF
TRBJ1-6,TRBV4-1,CASSQDGTGSSPLHF
TRBJ1-1,TRBV12-3/TRBV12-4,CASSLNGGLSTEAFF
TRBJ2-1,TRBV5-4,CASSGRTSGSDEQFF
TRBJ1-2,TRBV29-1,CSVAVNSLTGYTF
TRBJ2-3,TRBV20-1,CSALFRTGGDSLMNTQYF
TRBJ2-5,TRBV11-2,CASSLVKGEVEETQYF
TRBJ2-2,TRBV11-2,CASSPGLAGGLSGELFF
TRBJ2-7,TRBV5-1,CASSLGLTGSYEQYF
TRBJ2-7,TRBV6-1,CASSQPGLGPPTSSYEQYF
TRBJ1-1,TRBV27,CASSLEKWTEAFF
TRBJ1-5,TRBV20-1,CSAAPTLGSNQPQHF
TRBJ2-7,TRBV5-1,CASSTLGAGAYEQYF
TRBJ1-2,TRBV5-1,CASSLARAGTDYGYTF
TRBJ2-1,TRBV29-1,CSMTYSWSSYNEQFF
TRBJ2-3,TRBV5-1,CASSEVVLGTDTQYF
TRBJ2-3,TRBV12-3/TRBV12-4,CASNDMGADTQYF
TRBJ2-1,TRBV5-1,CASSSGLGTQEQFF
TRBJ2-7,TRBV28,CASSPYSGSSYEQYF
TRBJ2-1,TRBV29-1,CSVAWGPYNEQFF
TRBJ1-2,TRBV6-5,CASSPGQAYGYTF
TRBJ2-3,TRBV15,CATSRGVQGRDTQYF
TRBJ1-1,TRBV7-2,CASSFAAEAFF
TRBJ2-7,TRBV2,CASSEGGQATYEQYF
TRBJ2-2,TRBV7-2,CASTFPANTGELFF
TRBJ1-3,TRBV9,CASSAGTSGNTIYF
TRBJ2-7,TRBV5-1,CASSWGGIAGDSYEQYF
TRBJ2-1,TRBV20-1,CTSVGVYGPNEQFF
TRBJ1-1,TRBV10-3,CAILTGTGHTEAFF
TRBJ1-1,TRBV29-1,CSVLTGVMNTEAFF
TRBJ2-3,TRBV3-1,CASSQETSASAGFTDTQYF
TRBJ2-2,TRBV14,CASSQDARMTGELFF
TRBJ2-2,TRBV7-2,CASSTRLVAGELFF
TRBJ1-3,TRBV11-2,CASSRGVNSGNTIYF
TRBJ1-1,TRBV10-3,CAISAFEGPKNEAFF
TRBJ1-4,TRBV12-3/TRBV12-4,CASNDRENEKLFF
TRBJ2-1,TRBV5-1,CASSWGGYPEQFF
TRBJ1-1,TRBV7-3,CASSQDRGLDTEAFF
TRBJ2-1,TRBV6-2/TRBV6-3,CASSYSWTSGGMSSYNEQFF
TRBJ1-2,TRBV20-1,CSARDIRLGYTF
TRBJ2-3,TRBV28,CASSLTNSDREGGTDTQYF
TRBJ1-2,TRBV12-3/TRBV12-4,CASSLPGQGYNYGYTF
TRBJ2-3,TRBV5-4,CASSFGTSHSDTQYF
TRBJ1-4,TRBV5-1,CASSLQSTGGYEKLFF
TRBJ1-5,TRBV5-1,CASSSHRDLLNQPQHF
TRBJ2-1,TRBV7-7,CASSSDSDNEQFF
TRBJ2-3,TRBV24-1,CATSDHTSGNTQYF